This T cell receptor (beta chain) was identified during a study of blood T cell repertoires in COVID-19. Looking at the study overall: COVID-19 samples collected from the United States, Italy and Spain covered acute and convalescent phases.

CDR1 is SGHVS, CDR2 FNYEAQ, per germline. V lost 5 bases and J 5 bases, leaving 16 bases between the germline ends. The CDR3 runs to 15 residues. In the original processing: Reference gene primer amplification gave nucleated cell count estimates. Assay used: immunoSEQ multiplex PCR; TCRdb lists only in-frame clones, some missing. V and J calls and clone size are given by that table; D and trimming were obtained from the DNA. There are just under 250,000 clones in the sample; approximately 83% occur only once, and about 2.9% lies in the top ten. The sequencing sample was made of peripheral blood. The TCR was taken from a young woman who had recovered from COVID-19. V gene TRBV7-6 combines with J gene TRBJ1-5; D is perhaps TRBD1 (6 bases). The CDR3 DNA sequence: TGTGCCAGCAGCCTCCGTGGGGGCAATGATCAGCCCCAGCATTTT. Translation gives CASSLRGGNDQPQHF. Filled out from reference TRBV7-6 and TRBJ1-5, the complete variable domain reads GAGVSQSPRYKVTKRGQDVALRCDPISGHVSLYWYRQALGQGPEFLTYFNYEAQQDKSGLPNDRFSAERPEGSISTLTIQRTEQRDSAMYRCASSLRGGNDQPQHFGDGTRLSIL.